The sequence of this T cell receptor beta chain was determined in a study of blood T cell repertoires in COVID-19. V gave up 1 base and J gave up 0 bases, with 9 bases separating them. The germline gives CDR1 SGHDN, CDR2 FVKESK. The CDR3 loop spans 16 amino acids. Sequencing used immunoSEQ multiplex PCR; TCRdb keeps in-frame clones, though not all of them. The sample shows roughly 150,000 clones, around 87% of them seen only once. The receptor comes from a woman in her thirties or forties with acute or convalescent COVID-19. The sequenced sample was peripheral blood. V gene TRBV14 combines with J gene TRBJ2-2; D unresolved. CDR3: CASSQGISTNTGELFF. In DNA form, the CDR3 reads TGTGCCAGCAGCCAAGGTATTAGCACGAACACCGGGGAGCTGTTTTTT.